This T cell receptor (beta chain) was recovered during a study of blood T cell repertoires in COVID-19. This table comes from immunoSEQ multiplex PCR, and its TCRdb copy is limited to in-frame clones, with some not included. The sample holds 68,000 or so clones, roughly 88% seen once. Trimming cost V 7 bases and J 9 bases; bases outside gene matches: 10. The CDR3 extends over 14 amino acids. From germline, CDR1 is WSHSY and CDR2 SAAADI. This sequence joins TRBV10-2 and TRBJ2-1; 9 bases fit TRBD2. This TCR derives from a man aged 50 to 59 with COVID-19, enrolled during active disease. Sequencing was performed on peripheral blood. CDR3 region: CASIGPSGIGEQFF. DNA of the CDR3: TGCGCCAGCATTGGCCCTAGCGGGATAGGTGAGCAGTTCTTC.